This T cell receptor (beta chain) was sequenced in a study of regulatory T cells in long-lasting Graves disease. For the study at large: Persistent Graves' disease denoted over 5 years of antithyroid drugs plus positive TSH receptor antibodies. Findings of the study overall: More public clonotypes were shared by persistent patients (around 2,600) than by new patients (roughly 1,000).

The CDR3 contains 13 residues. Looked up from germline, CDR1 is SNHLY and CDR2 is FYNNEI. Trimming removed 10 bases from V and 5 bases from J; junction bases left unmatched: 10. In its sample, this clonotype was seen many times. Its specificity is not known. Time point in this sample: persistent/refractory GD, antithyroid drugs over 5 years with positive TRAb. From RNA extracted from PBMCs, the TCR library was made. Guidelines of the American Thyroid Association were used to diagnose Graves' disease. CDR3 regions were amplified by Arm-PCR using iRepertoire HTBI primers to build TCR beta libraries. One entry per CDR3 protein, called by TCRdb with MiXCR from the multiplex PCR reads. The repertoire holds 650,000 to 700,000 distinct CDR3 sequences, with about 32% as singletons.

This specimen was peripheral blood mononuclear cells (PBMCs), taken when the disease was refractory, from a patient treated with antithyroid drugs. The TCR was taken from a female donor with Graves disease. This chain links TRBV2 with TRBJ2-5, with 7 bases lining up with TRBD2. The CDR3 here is CATKGLGGETQYF. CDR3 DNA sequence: TGTGCCACCAAAGGACTAGGTGGGGAGACCCAGTACTTC.